The rows below give T cell receptor beta chains drawn from one sample of a study of cytomegalovirus exposure and HLA in healthy donors. The table came from immunoSEQ multiplex PCR; TCRdb's copy has only in-frame clones and leaves some out. The sample carries about 110,000 clones, around 80% recorded once. The sequenced sample was PBMCs. Every receptor here comes from a woman in her 40s in good health and CMV-seronegative. The CDR3 runs from the conserved cysteine through the conserved F or W. A D gene is named only where the DNA matches it firmly. The size entry is marked missing in some rows and otherwise reads once, few, many or a size class.

clone size	D gene	CDR3 length	V gene	J gene	CDR3 protein	CDR3 DNA
-	-	14	TRBV27	TRBJ2-7	CASSPARGSSEQYF	TGTGCCAGCAGCCCCGCCAGGGGATCGTCCGAGCAGTACTTC
-	-	15	TRBV14	TRBJ2-5	CASSQALPGGETQYF	TGTGCCAGCAGCCAAGCGCTCCCAGGGGGGGAGACCCAGTACTTC
-	-	13	TRBV5-8	TRBJ2-7	CATRKAGLYEQYF	TGTGCCACCAGAAAGGCAGGGCTCTACGAGCAGTACTTC
-	TRBD2	18	TRBV29-1	TRBJ2-1	CSVEDRRGLAGVRNEQFF	TGCAGCGTTGAAGATCGGCGAGGGCTAGCGGGAGTAAGGAATGAGCAGTTCTTC
-	TRBD1	14	TRBV28	TRBJ2-3	CASSRDRGRDTQYF	TGTGCCAGCAGTCGGGACAGGGGGCGAGATACGCAGTATTTT
-	-	13	TRBV28	TRBJ1-2	CASSEGEGYGYTF	TGTGCCAGCAGTGAAGGGGAGGGCTATGGCTACACCTTC
-	-	13	TRBV5-5	TRBJ1-1	CASSWDFETEAFF	TGTGCCAGCAGCTGGGACTTTGAGACTGAAGCTTTCTTT
few	-	14	TRBV27	TRBJ1-1	CASSKNLANTEAFF	TGTGCCAGCAGTAAGAACCTGGCGAACACTGAAGCTTTCTTT
-	TRBD1	16	TRBV4-3	TRBJ2-3	CASSQGTGTDTDTQYF	TGCGCCAGCAGCCAAGGGACAGGGACTGACACAGATACGCAGTATTTT
-	-	12	TRBV11-2	TRBJ2-4	CASSLDRGIQYF	TGTGCCAGCAGCCTGGACCGGGGCATTCAGTACTTC
-	-	15	TRBV5-1	TRBJ2-7	CASSPDGQPVYEQYF	TGCGCCAGCAGCCCTGATGGGCAGCCCGTGTACGAGCAGTACTTC
-	-	16	TRBV5-1	TRBJ2-3	CASSLITGSITDTQYF	TGCGCCAGCAGCTTGATTACAGGAAGTATCACAGATACGCAGTATTTT
-	-	14	TRBV2	TRBJ2-3	CASRARQGTDTQYF	TGTGCCAGCAGGGCAAGACAAGGCACAGATACGCAGTATTTT
-	TRBD1	17	TRBV30	TRBJ2-2	CAWSGVDRGLNTGELFF	TGTGCCTGGAGTGGGGTCGACAGGGGCCTAAACACCGGGGAGCTGTTTTTT
once	TRBD1	15	TRBV9	TRBJ1-3	CASSADRGAGNTIYF	TGTGCCAGCAGCGCCGACAGGGGGGCTGGAAACACCATATATTTT
once	-	15	TRBV9	TRBJ1-1	CASSLLQGRGTEAFF	TGTGCCAGCAGCCTCCTACAGGGAAGAGGCACTGAAGCTTTCTTT
-	-	15	TRBV7-9	TRBJ1-2	CSSSPDAGLRYGYTF	TGTTCCAGCAGCCCAGATGCGGGGTTACGCTATGGCTACACCTTC
-	TRBD1	15	TRBV10-2	TRBJ2-5	CASSLLQGRQETQYF	TGCGCCAGCAGTCTTCTACAGGGGAGACAAGAGACCCAGTACTTC
few	TRBD1	15	TRBV28	TRBJ1-2	CASSWTGDFYYGYTF	TGTGCCAGCAGTTGGACAGGGGACTTTTACTATGGCTACACCTTC
-	-	15	TRBV7-2	TRBJ1-6	CASSLEAFPQSPLHF	TGTGCCAGCAGCTTAGAAGCGTTCCCCCAGTCACCCCTCCACTTT
-	TRBD2	16	TRBV5-1	TRBJ2-1	CASSLEYSGGAWEQFF	TGCGCCAGCAGCTTGGAGTATAGCGGGGGGGCCTGGGAGCAGTTCTTC
-	-	14	TRBV7-6	TRBJ2-5	CASSLVRGAETQYF	TGTGCCAGCAGCTTAGTTCGGGGAGCAGAGACCCAGTACTTC
-	-	14	TRBV4-1	TRBJ1-1	CASSQLSRVTEAFF	TGCGCCAGCAGCCAACTTAGCAGGGTCACTGAAGCTTTCTTT
-	-	14	TRBV5-1	TRBJ1-1	CASSSRGLNTEAFF	TGCGCCAGCAGCTCCAGGGGACTGAACACTGAAGCTTTCTTT
-	-	12	TRBV28	TRBJ1-2	CASRQINYGYTF	TGTGCCAGCCGACAGATTAACTATGGCTACACCTTC
-	TRBD1	14	TRBV7-8	TRBJ1-1	CASSSPTGYTEAFF	TGTGCCAGCAGCTCTCCGACAGGGTACACTGAAGCTTTCTTT
-	TRBD2	15	TRBV11-2	TRBJ2-1	CASSFLLAGGNEQFF	TGTGCCAGCAGCTTTCTACTAGCGGGAGGTAATGAGCAGTTCTTC
-	-	13	TRBV10-3	TRBJ1-5	CAISDQNYQPQHF	TGTGCCATCAGTGACCAGAATTACCAGCCCCAGCATTTT
-	-	12	TRBV29-1	TRBJ1-1	CSVYRRNTEAFF	TGCAGCGTATACAGGAGAAACACTGAAGCTTTCTTT
-	TRBD1	14	TRBV27	TRBJ1-1	CASSKQGAQTEAFF	TGTGCCAGCAGCAAACAGGGGGCGCAGACTGAAGCTTTCTTT
-	-	15	TRBV5-1	TRBJ2-1	CASSLVLGQGNEQFF	TGCGCCAGCAGCTTGGTCCTAGGCCAGGGCAATGAGCAGTTCTTC
-	-	12	TRBV29-1	TRBJ2-2	CSVSQGYGELFF	TGCAGCGTGAGCCAGGGGTACGGGGAGCTGTTTTTT
-	TRBD2	16	TRBV30	TRBJ2-3	CAWSRTGTSGSNTQYF	TGTGCCTGGAGTAGGACCGGGACTAGCGGGAGTAATACGCAGTATTTT
-	TRBD1	15	TRBV6-4	TRBJ1-1	CASSGTGAAGTEAFF	TGTGCCAGCAGTGGGACAGGGGCCGCGGGAACTGAAGCTTTCTTT
few	-	13	TRBV6-1	TRBJ2-7	CASSVGGSYEQYF	TGTGCCAGCAGTGTTGGGGGGTCCTACGAGCAGTACTTC
-	-	13	TRBV6-1	TRBJ2-1	CASSEYQFNEQFF	TGTGCCAGCAGTGAGTACCAGTTCAATGAGCAGTTCTTC
-	-	13	TRBV5-6	TRBJ1-5	CANSGRAGQPQHF	TGTGCCAATTCGGGCAGGGCAGGCCAGCCCCAGCATTTT